Presented here are 27 T cell receptor beta chains from one specimen sequenced in a study of T cells in Graves' hyperthyroidism and ophthalmopathy. RNA transcripts served as the template for amplifying TCR beta CDR3 regions. The TCR CDR3 first-round RT-PCR relied on the HTBI primer set. TCRdb redid the calling of the multiplex PCR reads with MiXCR, one entry per CDR3 protein. Of around 580,000 distinct CDR3 sequences listed, approximately 15% were seen once; the top ten hold about 18%. Sequencing input: blood. The receptors were sampled from a woman in her late teens or twenties with Graves' hyperthyroidism.

This clonotype came up a few times. This sequence joins TRBV7-2 and TRBJ1-2; no clear D. The CDR3 has 13 residues. Germline CDR1 SGHTA, CDR2 FQGNSA. V was shortened by 5 bases and J by 2 bases, with 9 bases between the two germline ends. CDR3: CASSDGPNYGYTF. In DNA, the CDR3 is TGTGCCAGCAGCGACGGACCGAACTATGGCTACACCTTC.

CDR3 residues: CASSLSGRWDTEAFF. The CDR3 nucleotides are TGTGCCAGCAGTTTATCGGGCAGGTGGGACACTGAAGCTTTCTTT. The chain joins TRBV27 to TRBJ1-1; no definite D call. V lost 0 bases and J lost 3, with 11 bases in between. Germline lookup yields CDR1 MNHEY and CDR2 SMNVEV (reference sequence). This CDR3 region has 15 residues.

The chain has TRBV2 and TRBJ1-6; D not certain. This CDR3 has 13 residues. V dropped 11 bases and J dropped 0 bases, with 8 bases sitting between them. The germline V gene encodes CDR1 SNHLY and CDR2 FYNNEI. CDR3 nucleotides: TGTGCCTCCTGTAGCTCCTATAATTCACCCCTCCACTTT. This encodes CASCSSYNSPLHF.

This clonotype was found many times. This chain links TRBV2 with TRBJ2-5; 14 bases are shared with TRBD2. The CDR3 extends over 15 amino acids. J was trimmed by 5 bases and V by 8 bases; bases with no gene match: 7. Germline CDR1 and CDR2: SNHLY and FYNNEI. The CDR3 DNA follows: TGTGCCAGCCAAGGGACTAGCGGGGGAGCGGAGACCCAGTACTTC. Translating gives CASQGTSGGAETQYF.

There are many counts of this clonotype. The chain is built from TRBV2 and TRBJ2-7; 10 positions agree with TRBD2. Germline CDR1 and CDR2: SNHLY and FYNNEI. The CDR3 length is 14 residues. V lost 4 bases, J lost 3 bases, and 3 bases stayed unmatched. The CDR3, as DNA: TGTGCCAGCAGTGTGGCTAGCGGGGGCTACGAGCAGTACTTC. Translation: CASSVASGGYEQYF.

The V and J genes are TRBV20-1 and TRBJ2-1; D may be TRBD2 (5 bases). The germline gives CDR1 DFQATT, CDR2 SNEGSKA (reference sequence). The CDR3 runs 14 residues. V was cut by 4 bases and J by 3 bases, with 13 bases left in between. CDR3 protein: CSATTGLNYNEQFF. CDR3 DNA sequence: TGCAGTGCTACGACTGGACTGAACTACAATGAGCAGTTCTTC.

The sample holds many counts of this clonotype. The rearrangement uses TRBV7-9 and TRBJ2-7; D may match TRBD1 or TRBD2 (5 bases each). Germline V gives CDR1 SEHNR, CDR2 FQNEAQ (reference sequence). V lost 5 bases to trimming and J lost 2 bases, with 22 bases between them. CDR3 size: 17 residues. The CDR3 reads CASSPPTGTLLTYEQYF. Here the CDR3 DNA reads TGTGCCAGCAGCCCTCCTACCGGGACGCTTCTTACCTACGAGCAGTACTTC. Filled out from reference TRBV7-9 and TRBJ2-7, the complete variable domain reads DTGVSQNPRHKITKRGQNVTFRCDPISEHNRLYWYRQTLGQGPEFLTYFQNEAQLEKSRLLSDRFSAERPKGSFSTLEIQRTEQGDSAMYLCASSPPTGTLLTYEQYFGPGTRLTVT.

Only a few counts were recorded for this clonotype. This rearrangement joins TRBV27 to TRBJ2-4; D uncertain. The V gene lost 4 bases and the J gene lost 0 bases, with 13 bases spanning the gap. From germline, CDR1 is MNHEY and CDR2 SMNVEV (reference sequence). The CDR3 consists of 16 residues. The CDR3, as DNA: TGTGCCAGCAGTTCCGTTCTGTGGTTAGCCAAAAACATTCAGTACTTC. Residues: CASSSVLWLAKNIQYF.

This clonotype occurred many times. The genes are TRBV7-4 and TRBJ2-3, with 13 bases identical to TRBD2. V trimming: 5 bases; J trimming: 1 base; junction bases outside the gene matches: 15. The germline CDR1 and CDR2 sequences are SGHVT and SQSDAQ. There are 20 residues in the CDR3. The CDR3 sequence is CASSDRTSGRVGSRTDTQYF. DNA for the CDR3: TGTGCCAGCAGCGACCGGACTAGCGGGAGAGTGGGGTCGCGCACAGATACGCAGTATTTT.

This clonotype was found a few times. The genes are TRBV18 and TRBJ1-4; a weak D match, TRBD1 (5 bases). Trimming took off 2 bases at V and 7 bases at J, with 11 bases between the two ends. Germline V gene lookup returns CDR1 KGHSH and CDR2 LQKENI. This CDR3 is 14 amino acids long. As DNA, the CDR3 is TGTGCCAGCTCACCATCAGGCGGGGCTGAAAAACTGTTTTTT. Its translation: CASSPSGGAEKLFF.

This clonotype was seen only a few times. The chain combines TRBV11-2 with TRBJ2-5; no definite D call. V was trimmed by 5 bases and J by 5 bases, leaving 9 bases between them. Germline CDR1 and CDR2: SGHAT and FQNNGV. The CDR3 contains 12 residues. The CDR3 DNA sequence: TGTGCCAGCAGCCCAATATTGGAGACCCAGTACTTC. Protein: CASSPILETQYF.

A few counts support this clonotype. The rearrangement uses TRBV12-3 or TRBV12-4 and TRBJ2-7, with a possible D match to TRBD2 (5 bases). The CDR3 consists of 13 residues. V lost 7 bases and J 5 bases, leaving 15 bases between the germline ends. The CDR3 region is CASNYGVPDEQYF. The CDR3 bases are TGTGCCAGCAACTACGGGGTCCCTGACGAGCAGTACTTC.

The sample holds many counts of this clonotype. The genes are TRBV19 and TRBJ1-2, with TRBD1 matching over 7 bases. There are 12 residues in the CDR3. Trimming at V came to 3 bases and at J to 5 bases, leaving 0 bases not matched to a gene. Germline CDR1 reads LNHDA; CDR2 reads SQIVND (reference sequence). CDR3 in DNA: TGTGCCAGTAGTATGGGACAGTATGGCTACACCTTC. This sequence encodes CASSMGQYGYTF.

This clonotype has a handful of counts. The genes are TRBV4-2 and TRBJ2-3; D may be TRBD1 (5 bases). Looked up from germline, CDR1 is LGHNA and CDR2 is YNFKEQ. The germline V and J ends were trimmed by 4 bases and 2 bases, with 10 bases remaining between them. The CDR3 has 14 amino acids. CDR3 amino acids: CASSPRQNTDTQYF. DNA for the CDR3: TGTGCCAGCAGCCCCAGACAGAACACAGATACGCAGTATTTT.

The chain combines TRBV15 with TRBJ1-4; perhaps TRBD1 as D (6 bases). Germline CDR1 is LNHNV and CDR2 is YYDKDF (reference sequence). The CDR3 consists of 14 residues. V lost 0 bases and J 10 bases, leaving 12 bases between the germline ends. The CDR3, as DNA: TGTGCCACCAGCAGAGACAGGGGCTTAGGAAAACTGTTTTTT. Amino acids: CATSRDRGLGKLFF.

This chain joins TRBV10-2 and TRBJ2-1; D possibly uses TRBD1 or TRBD2 (5 bases each). With 4 bases removed from V and 6 bases from J, the gap between germline ends came to 7 bases. Germline CDR1 reads WSHSY; CDR2 reads SAAADI. CDR3 length equals 12 residues. The chain's CDR3 is CASSVGRNEQFF. The CDR3 DNA is TGCGCCAGCAGTGTGGGACGCAATGAGCAGTTCTTC.

V and J are TRBV12-3 or TRBV12-4 and TRBJ1-4; TRBD1 is a possible D gene (5 bases). The CDR3 totals 14 residues. Deletions cut 3 bases from V and 13 bases from J, with 18 bases between. This chain's CDR3 is CASSLGWLGEGLFF. The CDR3 coding sequence is TGTGCCAGCAGTTTGGGGTGGCTGGGGGAAGGACTGTTTTTT.

In its sample, this clonotype was seen many times. The chain recombines TRBV3-1 with TRBJ2-7, with D perhaps matching TRBD1 or TRBD2 (5 bases each). Between the trimmed V and J ends, which lost 4 bases and 2 bases, there was a span of 15 bases. Looked up from germline, CDR1 is LGHDT and CDR2 is YNNKEL (reference sequence). The CDR3 is 15 residues long. Here the CDR3 reads CASSPRLGTPYEQYF. The DNA for the CDR3 is TGTGCCAGCAGCCCAAGACTCGGGACCCCCTACGAGCAGTACTTC.

The chain employs TRBV24-1 and TRBJ2-1; TRBD2 agrees at 8 bases. The CDR3 spans 12 residues. The trim removed 9 bases at V and 8 bases at J, leaving 5 bases unmatched. CDR1 and CDR2 from the germline V gene are KGHDR and SFDVKD. The CDR3 coding sequence is TGTGCCACCGGGACTAGGCTCCATGAGCAGTTCTTC. It encodes CATGTRLHEQFF.

This clonotype has more than one count but fewer than ten. The rearrangement links TRBV6-1 to TRBJ1-1; D possibly corresponds to TRBD1 (6 bases). The CDR3 sequence is 15 residues long. Between the trimmed V and J ends, which lost 5 bases and 6 bases, there was a span of 19 bases. In germline, CDR1 is MNHNS, CDR2 SASEGT. The CDR3 spells CASSPPPGGGAEAFF. As DNA, the CDR3 is TGTGCCAGCAGTCCCCCTCCCGGGGGCGGAGCTGAAGCTTTCTTT.

This clonotype was recorded many times. The CDR3 nucleotides read TGCAGTGCTGACCCGGTGGATCTTGGGACAGATACGCAGTATTTT. Translation: CSADPVDLGTDTQYF. The genes are TRBV20-1 and TRBJ2-3, with D hard to call. CDR1 and CDR2 from the germline V gene are DFQATT and SNEGSKA (reference sequence). The CDR3 spans 15 residues. Deletions cut 5 bases from V and 3 bases from J, with 18 bases between.

V and J are TRBV7-2 and TRBJ1-1, with D tentatively TRBD1 (6 bases). This CDR3 region has 21 residues. The germline V gene encodes CDR1 SGHTA and CDR2 FQGNSA. V lost 2 bases and J lost 3, with 31 bases in between. The CDR3: CASSLWYRAASTPHQYTEAFF. DNA for the CDR3: TGTGCCAGCAGCTTATGGTACAGGGCGGCCTCCACCCCCCACCAATACACTGAAGCTTTCTTT.

This clonotype appeared many times. The rearrangement joins TRBV20-1 to TRBJ2-1; 10 nucleotides line up with TRBD2. Per the germline V gene, CDR1 is DFQATT and CDR2 is SNEGSKA (reference sequence). The V and J ends lost 3 bases and 6 bases, in that order; junction bases with no gene match: 5. This CDR3 region has 14 residues. The CDR3 loop is CSASVPSGSNEQFF. In DNA form, the CDR3 reads TGCAGTGCTAGTGTCCCTAGCGGGAGCAATGAGCAGTTCTTC.

This clonotype has just a few counts. A much more abundant neighbour one base away suggests this may be a read error. J is TRBJ1-1 and V is TRBV25-1; weak D call: TRBD1 (6 bases). This CDR3 is built from 13 residues. The germline CDR1 and CDR2 sequences are MGHDK and SYGVNS. V was trimmed by 2 bases and J by 4 bases, leaving 8 bases between them. CDR3 sequence reads: CASSERGGTEAFF. Written as DNA, the CDR3 is TGTGCCAGCAGTGAAAGAGGGGGCACTGAAGCTTTCTTT. Using reference TRBV25-1 and TRBJ1-1 for the parts outside the CDR3, the full variable domain is EADIYQTPRYLVIGTGKKITLECSQTMGHDKMYWYQQDPGMELHLIHYSYGVNSTEKGDLSSESTVSRIRTEHFPLTLESARPSHTSQYLCASSERGGTEAFFGQGTRLTVV.

This clonotype has a handful of counts. The chain has TRBV12-3 or TRBV12-4 and TRBJ2-1; TRBD2 aligns across 9 bases. Losses at the gene ends were 1 base for V and 7 bases for J; bases not matched to a gene: 5. The CDR3 extends over 15 amino acids. The DNA of the CDR3 is TGTGCCAGCAGTTTAGTCCTGCGGGGGGGGAATGAGCAGTTCTTC. Translating gives CASSLVLRGGNEQFF.

This clonotype was seen many times. CDR3 sequence reads: CSAKPLVNEQFF. CDR3 nucleotides: TGCAGCGCAAAACCCCTAGTCAATGAGCAGTTCTTC. V is TRBV29-1 and J is TRBJ2-1; no clear D. This CDR3 has 12 residues. V was cut by 7 bases and J by 6 bases, with 13 bases left in between. The germline CDR1 and CDR2 sequences are SQVTM and ANQGSEA.

This clonotype came up many times. The genes are TRBV6-1 and TRBJ2-3; 7 bases match TRBD1. The CDR3 consists of 15 residues. V shed 1 base and J 2 bases; nucleotides not matched to a gene: 3. Germline-derived CDR1 and CDR2 are MNHNS and SASEGT. For the CDR3, the DNA is TGTGCCAGCAGTGAAGGACAGGGAGACACAGATACGCAGTATTTT. Translated, it gives CASSEGQGDTDTQYF.